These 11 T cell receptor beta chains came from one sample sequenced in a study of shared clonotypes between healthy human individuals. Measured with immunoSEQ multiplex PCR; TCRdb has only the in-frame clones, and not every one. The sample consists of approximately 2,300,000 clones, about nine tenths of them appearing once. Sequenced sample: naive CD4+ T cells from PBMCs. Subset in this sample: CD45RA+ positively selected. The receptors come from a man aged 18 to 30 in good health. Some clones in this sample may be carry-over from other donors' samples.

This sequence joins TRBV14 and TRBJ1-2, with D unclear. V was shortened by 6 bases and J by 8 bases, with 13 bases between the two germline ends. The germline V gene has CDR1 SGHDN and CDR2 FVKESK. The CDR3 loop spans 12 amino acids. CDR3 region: CASSPGYWGYTF. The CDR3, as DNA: TGTGCCAGCAGTCCAGGTTATTGGGGCTACACCTTC.

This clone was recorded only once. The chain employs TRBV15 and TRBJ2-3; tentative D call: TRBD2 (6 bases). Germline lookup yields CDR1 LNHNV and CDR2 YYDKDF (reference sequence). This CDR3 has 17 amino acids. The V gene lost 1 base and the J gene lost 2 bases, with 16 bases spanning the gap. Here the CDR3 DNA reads TGTGCCACCAGCAGAGCGCTTAGCGGTGGGTACACAGATACGCAGTATTTT. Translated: CATSRALSGGYTDTQYF.

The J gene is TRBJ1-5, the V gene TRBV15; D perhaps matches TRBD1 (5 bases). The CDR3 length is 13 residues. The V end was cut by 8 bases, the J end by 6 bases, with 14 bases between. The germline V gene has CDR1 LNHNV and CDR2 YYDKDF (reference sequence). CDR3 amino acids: CATAGGYGQPQHF. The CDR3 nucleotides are TGTGCCACCGCCGGGGGTTACGGTCAGCCCCAGCATTTT.

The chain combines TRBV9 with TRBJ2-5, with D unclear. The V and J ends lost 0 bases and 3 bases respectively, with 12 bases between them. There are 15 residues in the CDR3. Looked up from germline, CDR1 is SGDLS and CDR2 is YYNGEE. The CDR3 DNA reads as TGTGCCAGCAGCGTAGACGGAATAGCAGAAGAGACCCAGTACTTC. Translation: CASSVDGIAEETQYF.

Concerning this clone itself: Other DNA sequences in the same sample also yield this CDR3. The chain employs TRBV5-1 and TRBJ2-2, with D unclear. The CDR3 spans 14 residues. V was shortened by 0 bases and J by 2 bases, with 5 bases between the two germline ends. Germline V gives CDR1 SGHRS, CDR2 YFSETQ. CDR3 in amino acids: CASSLGPNTGELFF. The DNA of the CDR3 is TGCGCCAGCAGCTTGGGCCCAAACACCGGGGAGCTGTTTTTT.

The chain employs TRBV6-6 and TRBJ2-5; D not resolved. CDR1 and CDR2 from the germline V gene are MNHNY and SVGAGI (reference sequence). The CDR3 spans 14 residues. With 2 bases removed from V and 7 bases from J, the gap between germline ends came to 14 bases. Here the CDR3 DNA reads TGTGCCAGCAGTTACGAGCAGCTAAAGGTGACCCAGTACTTC. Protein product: CASSYEQLKVTQYF.

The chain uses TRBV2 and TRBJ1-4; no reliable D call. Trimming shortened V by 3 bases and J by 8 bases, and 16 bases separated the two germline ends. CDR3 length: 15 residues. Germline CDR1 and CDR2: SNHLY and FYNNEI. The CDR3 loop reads CASSDRQSSSEKLFF. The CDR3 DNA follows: TGTGCCAGCAGTGATAGGCAGAGTTCGAGCGAAAAACTGTTTTTT.

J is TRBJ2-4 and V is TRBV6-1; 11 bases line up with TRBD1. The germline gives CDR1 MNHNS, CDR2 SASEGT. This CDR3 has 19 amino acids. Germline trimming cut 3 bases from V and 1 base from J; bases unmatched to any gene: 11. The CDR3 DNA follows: TGTGCCAGCAGTGAGTCGGACAGGGGGCTTGTCGTCGCCAAAAACATTCAGTACTTC. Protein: CASSESDRGLVVAKNIQYF.

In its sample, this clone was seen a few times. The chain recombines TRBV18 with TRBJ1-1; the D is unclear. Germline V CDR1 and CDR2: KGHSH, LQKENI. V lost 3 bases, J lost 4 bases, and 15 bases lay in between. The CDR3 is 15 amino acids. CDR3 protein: CASSPLRTGSTEAFF. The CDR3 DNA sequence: TGTGCCAGCTCACCTCTCCGGACCGGCAGCACTGAAGCTTTCTTT.

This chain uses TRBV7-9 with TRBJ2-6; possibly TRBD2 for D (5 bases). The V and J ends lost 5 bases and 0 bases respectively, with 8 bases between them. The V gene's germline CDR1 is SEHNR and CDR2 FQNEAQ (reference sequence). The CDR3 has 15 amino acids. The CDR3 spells CASSPGGSGANVLTF. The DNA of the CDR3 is TGTGCCAGCAGCCCAGGAGGCTCTGGGGCCAACGTCCTGACTTTC.

The CDR3, as DNA: TGTGCCAGCAGTTCCCGCTTGGGGACAGGGGGGTTGAACGGGGAGCTGTTTTTT. Amino acid sequence: CASSSRLGTGGLNGELFF. The chain has TRBV28 and TRBJ2-2, with 11 bases fitting TRBD1. CDR1 is MDHEN, CDR2 SYDVKM, per germline. V shed 4 bases, J shed 7 bases, and the junction held 14 bases outside the gene matches. This CDR3 spans 18 amino acids.